This TCR beta chain was sequenced for a study of T cells in localized non-small cell lung cancer. The study, taken as a whole, reports: Sequencing, confined to only one tumor region, leaves heterogeneity possible. Uninvolved adjacent lung showed the highest T cell clonality, exceeding tumor.

This clone was counted only a few times. Its antigen is as yet unknown. This table comes from immunoSEQ multiplex PCR, and its TCRdb copy is limited to in-frame clones, with some not included. The data hold around 2,000 clones, with roughly a fifth observed a single time. The germline V gene encodes CDR1 MNHGY and CDR2 SAAAGT. The V and J ends lost 2 bases and 0 bases respectively, with 2 bases between them. The CDR3 is 13 residues long. The TCR was taken from a woman aged 35 to 70 with stage I lung adenocarcinoma. The material was lung tumor tissue, obtained before any cancer treatment. V gene TRBV6-8 combines with J gene TRBJ1-3; D gene unclear. CDR3: CASSYSSGNTIYF. Here the CDR3 DNA reads TGTGCCAGCAGTTACAGCTCTGGAAACACCATATATTTT.